This entry describes one T cell receptor beta chain. Its antigen is unidentified. Relative to the germline gene, one junction end is altered; a read error may explain this. For bulk TCR libraries, previously described methods and listed TCR primers were used. TCRdb analysed the PCR reads with MiXCR anew, one entry per CDR3 protein. The sample holds a few hundred thousand distinct CDR3 sequences; around 23% are singletons and the top ten take 0.7% to 0.9%. Germline CDR1 and CDR2: SQVTM and ANQGSEA. This CDR3 region has 15 residues. The sample comes from a study of molecular identifiers for immune sequencing clone quantification. Study-wide findings and caveats: Clone sizes that are highly expanded could be underestimated when identical TCR molecules share a barcode.

The sample comprised naive CD8+ T cells from blood, with Jurkat cell RNA spiked in. Subset here: FACS-sorted CD8+CD4-CCR7+CD45RA+ naive T cells. This TCR came from a human donor in good health. Some libraries in this study had Jurkat cell RNA spiked in. The chain has TRBV29-1 and TRBJ2-1; maybe TRBD2 (7 bases). CDR3 sequence reads: CSVEGWGGSYNERFF. Written as DNA, the CDR3 is TGCAGCGTTGAAGGGTGGGGGGGCTCCTACAATGAGCGGTTCTTC.